The 10 T cell receptor beta chains in this list originate from one sample, sequenced in a study of response to subunit inactivated influenza vaccine. MiXCR, run by TCRdb on the RT-PCR reads, gives a single entry per CDR3 protein. The table shows roughly 520,000 distinct CDR3 sequences, with less than 30% occurring only once. The sequences come from CD4+ T cells sorted from PBMCs, collected approximately 5 days after vaccination. These receptor sequences come from a man over 45 who received an inactivated influenza vaccine.

This clonotype was counted at least ten times. The chain is built from TRBV28 and TRBJ2-1, with TRBD2 matching over 10 bases. J was trimmed by 7 bases and V by 3 bases; bases with no gene match: 3. Germline V gene data show CDR1 as MDHEN and CDR2 as SYDVKM. The CDR3 is made up of 14 amino acids. CDR3 coding DNA: TGTGCCAGCAGTTTGCTAGCGGGAGTTAATGAGCAGTTCTTC. This codes for CASSLLAGVNEQFF. Complete variable domain (other parts from reference TRBV28 and TRBJ2-1): DVKVTQSSRYLVKRTGEKVFLECVQDMDHENMFWYRQDPGLGLRLIYFSYDVKMKEKGDIPEGYSVSREKKERFSLILESASTNQTSMYLCASSLLAGVNEQFFGPGTRLTVL.

The chain combines TRBV11-2 with TRBJ1-4; possibly TRBD1 for D (5 bases). Per the germline V gene, CDR1 is SGHAT and CDR2 is FQNNGV. The CDR3 runs to 15 residues. V was clipped by 5 bases and J by 8 bases, with 18 bases between them. The CDR3 is CASSPWDYAGEKLFF. In DNA, the CDR3 is TGTGCCAGCAGCCCATGGGACTATGCGGGGGAAAAACTGTTTTTT.

This clonotype was picked up a small number of times. The J gene is TRBJ2-7, the V gene TRBV6-5, with D tentatively TRBD1 (5 bases). The CDR3 consists of 14 residues. V gave up 3 bases and J gave up 8 bases, with 17 bases separating them. Germline V gives CDR1 MNHEY, CDR2 SVGAGI. This CDR3 reads CASSYSRQGGQQYF. CDR3 nucleotide sequence: TGTGCCAGCAGTTATTCTCGGCAGGGTGGTCAGCAGTACTTC.

Ten or more counts support this clonotype. The chain combines TRBV4-2 with TRBJ2-5, with D perhaps matching TRBD1 (6 bases). The CDR3 is 16 residues long. Germline CDR1 is LGHNA and CDR2 is YNFKEQ. Trimming took 1 base from V and 2 from J, leaving 14 bases between them. In DNA, the CDR3 is TGTGCCAGCAGCCAAGTGGGGGTAGGGGGTCAAGAGACCCAGTACTTC. Translation gives CASSQVGVGGQETQYF.

The chain employs TRBV4-2 and TRBJ2-5; 10 bases are shared with TRBD2. V was pared by 4 bases and J by 5 bases, with 10 bases of the junction left unmatched. This CDR3 contains 16 residues. The V gene's germline CDR1 is LGHNA and CDR2 YNFKEQ. CDR3 amino acids: CASSRRAGGSGETQYF. DNA for the CDR3: TGTGCCAGCAGCCGGCGAGCGGGAGGGTCAGGTGAGACCCAGTACTTC.

J is TRBJ1-5 and V is TRBV29-1, with 9 bases matching TRBD1. The CDR3 consists of 15 residues. Losses at the gene ends were 4 bases for V and 7 bases for J; bases not matched to a gene: 11. CDR1 is SQVTM and CDR2 is ANQGSEA in the germline V gene. In DNA form, the CDR3 reads TGCAGCGTTGTCCTCACAGGGGGCTTAGAGCAGCCCCAGCATTTT. This codes for CSVVLTGGLEQPQHF.

The chain combines TRBV29-1 with TRBJ2-1; 7 bases are a match to TRBD2. The junction had 10 bases not matched to a gene; V was cut back by 7 bases and J by 4 bases. The germline V gene has CDR1 SQVTM and CDR2 ANQGSEA. This CDR3 spans 14 amino acids. The CDR3 spells CSGRASGLYNEQFF. In DNA, the CDR3 is TGCAGCGGGCGCGCTAGCGGACTATACAATGAGCAGTTCTTC.

The chain has TRBV5-1 and TRBJ2-5; 8 positions match TRBD1. Germline V lookup: CDR1 SGHRS, CDR2 YFSETQ. This CDR3 comprises 17 residues. V gave up 2 bases and J gave up 5 bases; unmatched junction bases: 14. DNA of the CDR3: TGCGCCAGCAGCTTCCCCCTTACAGGGGGTGAGGGGGAGACCCAGTACTTC. The encoded protein is CASSFPLTGGEGETQYF.

This clonotype has at least ten counts. The J gene is TRBJ1-2, the V gene TRBV5-6; 7 nucleotides line up with TRBD1. V trimming: 1 base; J trimming: 8 bases; junction bases outside the gene matches: 5. Germline values: CDR1 SGHDT, CDR2 YYEEEE. The CDR3 totals 13 residues. In DNA, the CDR3 is TGTGCCAGCAGCTTGAGGGGACAGCCCGGCTACACCTTC. Translated, it gives CASSLRGQPGYTF.

This clonotype occurred a few times. The chain links TRBV20-1 to TRBJ1-1; no clear D gene. The CDR3 covers 15 residues. Between the trimmed V and J ends, which lost 1 base and 0 bases, there was a span of 12 bases. Germline CDR1 and CDR2: DFQATT and SNEGSKA (reference sequence). CDR3 residues: CSARVSYGLNTEAFF. DNA of the CDR3: TGCAGTGCTAGAGTAAGTTACGGACTGAACACTGAAGCTTTCTTT.